The rows below give T cell receptor beta chains drawn from one sample of a study of blood T cell repertoires in COVID-19. TCRdb's table, derived via immunoSEQ multiplex PCR, lists solely in-frame clones and lacks some. The sample has some 460,000 clones, roughly nine tenths seen once. Input material: PBMCs or T cells enriched from blood (not recorded which). These receptors were taken from a woman aged 18 to 35 with acute COVID-19. The CDR3 runs from the conserved cysteine through the conserved F or W. D genes are given only for firm matches. Size is omitted from some rows. Given values are once, few, many or a class for expanded clones.

TGCAGCATTGACGGGACAGATAATGAAGCTTTCTTT	CSIDGTDNEAFF	TRBD1	TRBV29-1	TRBJ1-1	-
TGTGCCAGCTCACCCTCGGGACTAGCGGGGGCCTACGAGCAGTACTTC	CASSPSGLAGAYEQYF	TRBD2	TRBV18	TRBJ2-7	-
TGCGCCAGCAGCTTTTCCCCGGGACAGGGTTTTAACGGGGAGCTGTTTTTT	CASSFSPGQGFNGELFF	TRBD1	TRBV5-1	TRBJ2-2	-
TGTGCCAGCTCCCCCGCCCAAGGGGAAGAGACCCAGTACTTC	CASSPAQGEETQYF	-	TRBV18	TRBJ2-5	-
TGTGCCAGCAGTGTAAACGCAGGGCCTAATGAAAAACTGTTTTTT	CASSVNAGPNEKLFF	-	TRBV2	TRBJ1-4	-
TGTGCCAGCAGGAAATACGGGACAGGTCACACAGATACGCAGTATTTT	CASRKYGTGHTDTQYF	TRBD1	TRBV5-6	TRBJ2-3	-
TGTGCCAGTAGCAGACAGGGGGACGAAAAACTGTTTTTT	CASSRQGDEKLFF	TRBD1	TRBV19	TRBJ1-4	-
TGCGCCAGCAGCTGGGGACAGGGGACCTCTGGAAACACCATATATTTT	CASSWGQGTSGNTIYF	TRBD1	TRBV5-1	TRBJ1-3	-
TGTGCCAGCAGCCCGGACTCACAGGGTGTCTATGGCTACACCTTC	CASSPDSQGVYGYTF	-	TRBV7-3	TRBJ1-2	-
TGTGCCAGCAGCTTCCTAGGCCACTATGGCTACACCTTC	CASSFLGHYGYTF	-	TRBV5-4	TRBJ1-2	-
TGTGCCAGCAGCAGGGATGGGGTTGGGGGAGGCGAAAAACTGTTTTTT	CASSRDGVGGGEKLFF	-	TRBV4-2	TRBJ1-4	-
TGTGCCAGCAGGCCCCCTGCGGAAGAGACCCAGTACTTC	CASRPPAEETQYF	-	TRBV5-4	TRBJ2-5	-
TGTGCCAGTAGTATAGATCAAGAGGGAATAACTGAAGCTTTCTTT	CASSIDQEGITEAFF	-	TRBV19	TRBJ1-1	-
TGTGCCAGCAGTAAGACGGGCAATGAGCAGTTCTTC	CASSKTGNEQFF	-	TRBV6-5	TRBJ2-1	-
TGTGCCAGCAGCTTGTCCGGGGACACCGGGGAGCTGTTTTTT	CASSLSGDTGELFF	-	TRBV7-9	TRBJ2-2	-
TGTGCCAGCAGCCTAGACAGGAGCTCCTACGAGCAGTACTTC	CASSLDRSSYEQYF	-	TRBV7-2	TRBJ2-7	-
TGTGCCAGCAGTTTATTTGGGCAACTTACCTATCAGCCCCAGCATTTT	CASSLFGQLTYQPQHF	-	TRBV28	TRBJ1-5	-
TGCGCCAGCAGCTTGAAGGGGGAATACAACACCGGGGAGCTGTTTTTT	CASSLKGEYNTGELFF	-	TRBV5-1	TRBJ2-2	-
TGTGCCATCAGTGATCAGGCTCAGCCCCAGCATTTT	CAISDQAQPQHF	-	TRBV10-3	TRBJ1-5	few
TGTGCCAGCAGTTACTCGGTTCGGTACACTGAAGCTTTCTTT	CASSYSVRYTEAFF	-	TRBV6-5	TRBJ1-1	-
TGTGCCAGCAGCGCCTCTAGCTTCACAGATACGCAGTATTTT	CASSASSFTDTQYF	-	TRBV7-2	TRBJ2-3	-
TGTGCCAGCAGCCAAGACCCCGGGGATACGCAGTATTTT	CASSQDPGDTQYF	-	TRBV3-1/TRBV3-2	TRBJ2-3	-
TGTGCCAGCAGTTGGGGGCAGGGTGAGACCCAGTACTTC	CASSWGQGETQYF	-	TRBV27	TRBJ2-5	-
TGTGCCAGCAGCTCGGAAGGGGGAGCTGGCTACACCTTC	CASSSEGGAGYTF	-	TRBV7-9	TRBJ1-2	once
TGTGCCAGCAGTTACTCAGCTGGGGGCCGGACAGATACGCAGTATTTT	CASSYSAGGRTDTQYF	-	TRBV6-5	TRBJ2-3	-
TGTGCCAGGGCGGGGCCGTTCTCCTATAATTCACCCCTCCACTTT	CARAGPFSYNSPLHF	-	TRBV10-3	TRBJ1-6	-
TGTGCCAGCTCGACTGCAGGGATAGATACGCAGTATTTT	CASSTAGIDTQYF	-	TRBV18	TRBJ2-3	-
TGTGCTAGTGATCTAGACGGGATCCCTGGAAACACCATATATTTT	CASDLDGIPGNTIYF	-	TRBV12-5	TRBJ1-3	once
TGTGCCAGCTCACAACAGGGTTCCGAGACCCAGTACTTC	CASSQQGSETQYF	-	TRBV18	TRBJ2-5	once